The 21 T cell receptor beta chains below all came from one sample that was sequenced in a study of preoperative IRX-2 immunotherapy in early breast cancer. Assay used: immunoSEQ multiplex PCR; TCRdb lists only in-frame clones, some missing. Among about 98,000 clones listed, roughly 85% were seen once. The treatment denotes: preoperative locoregional IRX-2 cytokine immunotherapy. The sample was tumor tissue, taken after IRX-2 immunotherapy. The receptors here all came from a human donor with breast cancer.

The chain combines TRBV6-7 with TRBJ2-7; D is unclear. TRBV6-7 carries the ORF label, with uncertain function. The V end lost 5 bases, the J end lost 1 base, and 9 bases lay between the germline ends. This CDR3 is 13 amino acids long. The CDR3 protein is CASSETDSYEQYF. The DNA for the CDR3 is TGTGCCAGCAGTGAGACGGATTCCTACGAGCAGTACTTC.

A note on this clone: One junction end disagrees with the germline gene, perhaps due to a read error. The V call is TRBV23-1, the J call TRBJ1-2; weak D call: TRBD1 (6 bases). TRBV23-1 is an open reading frame whose function is uncertain. There are 14 residues in the CDR3. The CDR3 DNA is TGCGCCAGTAGTCAATCGGGGGCAGGGGAGGGCTACACCTTC. Translation: CASSQSGAGEGYTF.

This chain joins TRBV11-3 and TRBJ2-3; 8 bases map to TRBD2. CDR3 length: 16 amino acids. V shed 5 bases and J 4 bases; nucleotides not matched to a gene: 11. Germline CDR1 SGHNT, CDR2 YENEEA. The CDR3 is CASSGAAGGLSDTQYF. CDR3 DNA: TGTGCCAGCAGCGGGGCCGCGGGGGGCTTATCAGATACGCAGTATTTT. The variable domain in full, with the rest retrieved from reference TRBV11-3 and TRBJ2-3, is EAGVVQSPRYKIIEKKQPVAFWCNPISGHNTLYWYLQNLGQGPELLIRYENEEAVDDSQLPKDRFSAERLKGVDSTLKIQPAELGDSAVYLCASSGAAGGLSDTQYFGPGTRLTVL.

This chain connects TRBV5-1 to TRBJ2-1, with a weak D call TRBD1 (5 bases). V lost 1 base and J lost 2, with 10 bases in between. Looked up from germline, CDR1 is SGHRS and CDR2 is YFSETQ. There are 15 residues in the CDR3. The CDR3 spells CASSLYRYAYNEQFF. In DNA, the CDR3 is TGCGCCAGCAGCTTGTACAGGTACGCCTACAATGAGCAGTTCTTC.

The rearrangement joins TRBV29-1 to TRBJ2-6; a possible D gene is TRBD1 (6 bases). Germline-derived CDR1 and CDR2 are SQVTM and ANQGSEA. Trimming took off 4 bases at V and 0 bases at J, with 10 bases between the two ends. The CDR3 consists of 15 residues. The CDR3 is CSVGDTLSGANVLTF. CDR3 in DNA: TGCAGCGTTGGGGACACCCTCTCTGGGGCCAACGTCCTGACTTTC.

This clone was seen just once. This rearrangement joins TRBV19 to TRBJ1-1, with TRBD1 as a possible D gene (6 bases). Germline assignment: CDR1 LNHDA and CDR2 SQIVND (reference sequence). The CDR3 runs to 13 residues. The V end was cut by 5 bases, the J end by 7 bases, with 14 bases between. The CDR3 DNA reads as TGTGCCAGTAGTCCCGGGGCAGGGGTTGAAGCTTTCTTT. Its protein is CASSPGAGVEAFF.

This clone was recorded only once. The V and J genes are TRBV19 and TRBJ1-2; TRBD1 might be the D (5 bases). CDR3 length: 13 amino acids. Germline CDR1 is LNHDA and CDR2 is SQIVND (reference sequence). With 5 bases removed from V and 6 bases from J, the gap between germline ends came to 13 bases. The DNA of the CDR3 is TGTGCCAGTAGTGTACCAGGGTACCATGGCTACACCTTC. Translated: CASSVPGYHGYTF.

This clone was found a few times. The J gene is TRBJ2-1, the V gene TRBV11-3, with 9 nucleotides matching TRBD2. CDR1 and CDR2 from the germline V gene are SGHNT and YENEEA. J was trimmed by 9 bases and V by 5 bases; bases with no gene match: 14. The CDR3 contains 16 residues. Written as DNA, the CDR3 is TGTGCCAGCAGCAACTTAGCGGGAGAGGGGGATCGTGAGCAGTTCTTC. Translation gives CASSNLAGEGDREQFF.

The J gene is TRBJ2-3, the V gene TRBV28; 7 bases fit TRBD2. Trimming took 11 bases from V and 0 from J; bases not matched to a gene: 8. This CDR3 has 14 residues. Germline assignment: CDR1 MDHEN and CDR2 SYDVKM. The CDR3 DNA reads as TGTGCCGGTGCACGGGGACTAAGCACAGATACGCAGTATTTT. This encodes CAGARGLSTDTQYF.

The gene calls are TRBV5-1 and TRBJ2-5, with 11 bases that match TRBD2. Trimming removed 0 bases from V and 5 bases from J; junction bases left unmatched: 6. CDR3 length: 16 residues. Germline V CDR1 and CDR2: SGHRS, YFSETQ. CDR3 in DNA: TGCGCCAGCAGCTTGGGACTAGCGGGGCCCGGGGAGACCCAGTACTTC. Protein: CASSLGLAGPGETQYF.

The rearrangement joins TRBV9 to TRBJ2-3; 9 bases fit TRBD2. This CDR3 comprises 15 residues. Germline V gene data show CDR1 as SGDLS and CDR2 as YYNGEE. Trimming removed 5 bases from V and 3 bases from J; junction bases left unmatched: 7. This chain's CDR3 is CASSSKRGVTDTQYF. In DNA, the CDR3 is TGTGCCAGCAGTTCCAAGCGGGGGGTTACAGATACGCAGTATTTT.

The chain combines TRBV4-1 with TRBJ2-1; D remains ambiguous. V lost 1 base to trimming and J lost 3 bases, with 10 bases between them. Germline V gives CDR1 MGHRA, CDR2 YSYEKL. The CDR3 loop spans 15 amino acids. The CDR3 DNA sequence: TGCGCCAGCAGCCAAGCCCCCTCTAACTACAATGAGCAGTTCTTC. Protein product: CASSQAPSNYNEQFF.

The count of this clone is one. The rearrangement links TRBV19 to TRBJ2-5; either TRBD1 or TRBD2 may supply D (5 bases each). The CDR3 loop spans 17 amino acids. The germline CDR1 and CDR2 sequences are LNHDA and SQIVND (reference sequence). Between the trimmed V and J ends, which lost 2 bases and 0 bases, there was a span of 16 bases. In nucleotides, the CDR3 is TGTGCCAGTAGTATATCTATCGGGACCTCGTACCAAGAGACCCAGTACTTC. This sequence encodes CASSISIGTSYQETQYF.

The chain uses TRBV28 and TRBJ2-7; 11 bases fit TRBD1. J lost 4 bases, V lost 5 bases, and 13 bases had no gene match. Germline V gene lookup returns CDR1 MDHEN and CDR2 SYDVKM. This CDR3 is built from 17 residues. CDR3 loop: CASSPTTRDRGGYEQYF. Written as DNA, the CDR3 is TGTGCCAGCAGTCCGACAACGCGGGACAGGGGGGGGTACGAGCAGTACTTC.

The CDR3 region is CASSETGRRTDTQYF. The CDR3 DNA sequence: TGTGCCAGTAGTGAAACGGGGAGGCGGACAGATACGCAGTATTTT. This chain links TRBV19 with TRBJ2-3; weak D call: TRBD2 (6 bases). CDR3 length: 15 amino acids. Germline lookup yields CDR1 LNHDA and CDR2 SQIVND (reference sequence). Trimming stripped 5 bases from V and 3 bases from J, with 15 bases between.

This clone was detected only once. The V call is TRBV5-1, the J call TRBJ1-2; 9 bases agree with TRBD1. The germline gives CDR1 SGHRS, CDR2 YFSETQ. The CDR3 has 15 amino acids. The ends lost 2 bases at V and 6 bases at J; junction bases unmatched: 8. Here the CDR3 DNA reads TGCGCCAGCAGCTTTACACAGGGGGCGGCGGATGGCTACACCTTC. It translates to CASSFTQGAADGYTF.

The chain is built from TRBV6-8 and TRBJ2-3; a weak D match, TRBD2 (6 bases). V was cut by 5 bases and J by 2 bases, with 17 bases left in between. Germline V gives CDR1 MNHGY, CDR2 SAAAGT. The CDR3 runs to 16 residues. The CDR3 sequence is CASSTRRDLLTDTQYF. Here the CDR3 DNA reads TGTGCCAGCAGTACTCGCCGGGACTTACTCACAGATACGCAGTATTTT.

J is TRBJ2-6 and V is TRBV6-8; D is unresolved. Germline V gives CDR1 MNHGY, CDR2 SAAAGT. The CDR3 has 15 residues. Trimming stripped 5 bases from V and 2 bases from J, with 10 bases between. This CDR3 reads CASSVNGPGANVLTF. The CDR3 DNA is TGTGCCAGCAGTGTCAACGGTCCTGGGGCCAACGTCCTGACTTTC.

The chain uses TRBV11-3 and TRBJ2-5; D ambiguous. The ends were cut back, 5 bases at V and 1 base at J, with 14 bases in the middle. CDR3 length equals 15 residues. Germline lookup yields CDR1 SGHNT and CDR2 YENEEA. Here the CDR3 DNA reads TGTGCCAGCAGCCCCCGCTGGAGCATCCAAGAGACCCAGTACTTC. Translating gives CASSPRWSIQETQYF.

The chain uses TRBV18 and TRBJ2-7; perhaps TRBD2 as D (5 bases). CDR1 is KGHSH, CDR2 LQKENI, per germline. Trimming removed 2 bases from V and 1 base from J, with 9 bases in between. CDR3 length: 14 residues. CDR3: CASSPMGSSYEQYF. The CDR3, as DNA: TGTGCCAGCTCACCAATGGGGAGTTCCTACGAGCAGTACTTC.

The V and J genes are TRBV15 and TRBJ1-3; no definite D call. There are 14 residues in the CDR3. The germline gives CDR1 LNHNV, CDR2 YYDKDF (reference sequence). Trimming stripped 0 bases from V and 8 bases from J, with 11 bases between. CDR3 sequence reads: CATSRDDGRDTIYF. DNA for the CDR3: TGTGCCACCAGCAGAGATGACGGAAGGGACACCATATATTTT.